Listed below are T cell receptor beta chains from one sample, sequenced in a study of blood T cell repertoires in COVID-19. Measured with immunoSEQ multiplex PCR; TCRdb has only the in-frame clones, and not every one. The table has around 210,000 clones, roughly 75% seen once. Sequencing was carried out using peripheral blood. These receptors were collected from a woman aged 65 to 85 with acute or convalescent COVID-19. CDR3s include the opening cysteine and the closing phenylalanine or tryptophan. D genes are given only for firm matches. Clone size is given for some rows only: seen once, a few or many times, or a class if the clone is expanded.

DNA: TGTGCCAGCAGCCAGGCGGCAGGGCTCTATGGCTACACCTTC; CDR3: CASSQAAGLYGYTF; D: -; V: TRBV7-9; size: -; J: TRBJ1-2
DNA: TGTGCCAGTAGTATCGGGGAAGAGACCCAGTACTTC; CDR3: CASSIGEETQYF; D: -; V: TRBV19; size: -; J: TRBJ2-5
DNA: TGCGCCAGCAGCTTGGTAGGAGCCGAGCAGTTCTTC; CDR3: CASSLVGAEQFF; D: -; V: TRBV5-1; size: few; J: TRBJ2-1
DNA: TGTGCCTGGAGTGCCGGGACTTCTTACAATGAGCAGTTCTTC; CDR3: CAWSAGTSYNEQFF; D: -; V: TRBV30; size: -; J: TRBJ2-1
DNA: TGTGCCAGTAGTACCCAGGGACAGCTGAACACTGAAGCTTTCTTT; CDR3: CASSTQGQLNTEAFF; D: TRBD1; V: TRBV19; size: -; J: TRBJ1-1
DNA: TGTGCCAGCAACCAGGGAGGGACTGTTGAGCCCCAGCATTTT; CDR3: CASNQGGTVEPQHF; D: -; V: TRBV7-9; size: -; J: TRBJ1-5
DNA: TGTGCCATCAGCCCAAGGGAGTCGAACACCGGGGAGCTGTTTTTT; CDR3: CAISPRESNTGELFF; D: -; V: TRBV10-3; size: -; J: TRBJ2-2
DNA: TGTGCCAGCAGCATCGGACAGTGGGAGACCCAGTACTTC; CDR3: CASSIGQWETQYF; D: -; V: TRBV5-4; size: few; J: TRBJ2-5
DNA: TGTGCCAGCAGTTCGTCTGGGGAGGGAGGCTATGGCTACACCTTC; CDR3: CASSSSGEGGYGYTF; D: -; V: TRBV6-5; size: -; J: TRBJ1-2
DNA: TGTGCCAGCTCATCTTCCGGGACAGGGTCGGAGACCCAGTACTTC; CDR3: CASSSSGTGSETQYF; D: TRBD1; V: TRBV18; size: -; J: TRBJ2-5
DNA: TGTGCCAGCAGCTGGGACAGGGACACTGAAGCTTTCTTT; CDR3: CASSWDRDTEAFF; D: TRBD1; V: TRBV5-8; size: many; J: TRBJ1-1
DNA: TGTGCCAGCAGCCACCTTGACAGGACCTATGGCTACACCTTC; CDR3: CASSHLDRTYGYTF; D: -; V: TRBV14; size: once; J: TRBJ1-2
DNA: TGTGCCAGCTCACGCGGGACAGATTTCTACGAGCAGTACTTC; CDR3: CASSRGTDFYEQYF; D: -; V: TRBV18; size: -; J: TRBJ2-7
DNA: TGTGCCAGTAGTCGGCAGCAGACAAACACCGGGGAGCTGTTTTTT; CDR3: CASSRQQTNTGELFF; D: -; V: TRBV19; size: -; J: TRBJ2-2
DNA: TGTGCCAGCAGTTCCCCCGGACTTTTAGCCAAAAACATTCAGTACTTC; CDR3: CASSSPGLLAKNIQYF; D: -; V: TRBV28; size: -; J: TRBJ2-4
DNA: TGTGCCAGCAGTTTACAGGGTTTTCCTGCTGGCTACACCTTC; CDR3: CASSLQGFPAGYTF; D: -; V: TRBV7-9; size: -; J: TRBJ1-2
DNA: TGTGCCAGTAGCCCGGACTCCTACTCACAACCCTACGAGCAGTACTTC; CDR3: CASSPDSYSQPYEQYF; D: -; V: TRBV19; size: -; J: TRBJ2-7
DNA: TGTGCCTGCCACTATATAAGCTACACCTTC; CDR3: CACHYISYTF; D: -; V: TRBV30; size: -; J: TRBJ1-2
DNA: TGTGCCAGCAGCTTAGATCCCTATGATAGCGGGAGAAGTGGCGAGCAGTACTTC; CDR3: CASSLDPYDSGRSGEQYF; D: TRBD2; V: TRBV7-2; size: -; J: TRBJ2-7
DNA: TGTGCCAGCAGTGAACCGGGGGGAGCTGAAGCTTTCTTT; CDR3: CASSEPGGAEAFF; D: -; V: TRBV6-1; size: -; J: TRBJ1-1
DNA: TGCAGCGTTGAACCCACCGCAGCAGATACGCAGTATTTT; CDR3: CSVEPTAADTQYF; D: -; V: TRBV29-1; size: -; J: TRBJ2-3
DNA: TGTGCCAGCAGTGACTGGCAGCGTGGTGAAAAACTGTTTTTT; CDR3: CASSDWQRGEKLFF; D: -; V: TRBV2; size: -; J: TRBJ1-4
DNA: TGTGCCAGCAGTAGCCCCGGGACTGCAAACTATGAGCAGTTCTTC; CDR3: CASSSPGTANYEQFF; D: -; V: TRBV27; size: -; J: TRBJ2-1
DNA: TGTGCCAGCAGTGAGACCCCGGGACTAGTACAAACAGATACGCAGTATTTT; CDR3: CASSETPGLVQTDTQYF; D: TRBD2; V: TRBV2; size: few; J: TRBJ2-3
DNA: TGTGCCTGGAGCCACGTTCGCGGGAGAGACTATGGCTACACCTTC; CDR3: CAWSHVRGRDYGYTF; D: -; V: TRBV30; size: -; J: TRBJ1-2
DNA: TGTGCCAGCGGCAGTCCCTATGGCTACACCTTC; CDR3: CASGSPYGYTF; D: -; V: TRBV3-1/TRBV3-2; size: -; J: TRBJ1-2
DNA: TGTGCCAGCAGCCTAAGCTCCTATAATTCACCCCTCCACTTT; CDR3: CASSLSSYNSPLHF; D: -; V: TRBV27; size: -; J: TRBJ1-6
DNA: TGCAGCGTTCGATCGGGTATGGACACTGAAGCTTTCTTT; CDR3: CSVRSGMDTEAFF; D: -; V: TRBV29-1; size: many; J: TRBJ1-1
DNA: TGCAGCCTCCGGGCTAGCGGGAAAGGGCACAATGAGCAGTTCTTC; CDR3: CSLRASGKGHNEQFF; D: TRBD2; V: TRBV29-1; size: -; J: TRBJ2-1
DNA: TGTGCCAGCAGCGTCGGACAGGGTATGAGTAATTCACCCCTCCACTTT; CDR3: CASSVGQGMSNSPLHF; D: TRBD1; V: TRBV9; size: -; J: TRBJ1-6
DNA: TGTGCCAGCAGTTTAACTTCGGCGGAAGAAGCTTTCTTT; CDR3: CASSLTSAEEAFF; D: -; V: TRBV28; size: -; J: TRBJ1-1